This T cell receptor (beta chain) was sequenced for a study of human versus mouse CDR3 diversity and MHC coevolution. Whole-study results and caveats: Most of the three human donors had the lowest clonal inequality. Human CDR3s averaged more deletions and insertions than mouse CDR3s. About 1.7 million TCR beta clonotypes were estimated for humans, the largest repertoire.

As concerns this clone: Its antigen is not identified.

Naive CD4 T cells were sorted as CD45RO-negative, CD62L-positive. In germline, CDR1 is LNHDA, CDR2 SQIVND (reference sequence). The V and J ends lost 7 bases and 7 bases respectively, with 11 bases between them. This CDR3 is built from 12 residues. Libraries were prepared by immunoSEQ multiplex PCR; TCRdb keeps only in-frame clonotypes and omits some of them. This sample has 55,000 to 65,000 clones; roughly 94% occur once, and the top ten carry approximately 17%. The chain joins TRBV19 to TRBJ1-5; tentatively, D is TRBD1 (6 bases). The sample was naive CD4+ T cells from blood. Subset described: CD45RO-negative CD62L-positive naive CD4 T cells. This sequence originates from a person aged 55 to 70 in good health. The CDR3 DNA reads as TGTGCCAGTACCCAACAGGGACAGCCCCAGCATTTT. Encoded protein: CASTQQGQPQHF. The whole variable domain, remainder taken from reference TRBV19 and TRBJ1-5, is DGGITQSPKYLFRKEGQNVTLSCEQNLNHDAMYWYRQDPGQGLRLIYYSQIVNDFQKGDIAEGYSVSREKKESFPLTVTSAQKNPTAFYLCASTQQGQPQHFGDGTRLSIL.